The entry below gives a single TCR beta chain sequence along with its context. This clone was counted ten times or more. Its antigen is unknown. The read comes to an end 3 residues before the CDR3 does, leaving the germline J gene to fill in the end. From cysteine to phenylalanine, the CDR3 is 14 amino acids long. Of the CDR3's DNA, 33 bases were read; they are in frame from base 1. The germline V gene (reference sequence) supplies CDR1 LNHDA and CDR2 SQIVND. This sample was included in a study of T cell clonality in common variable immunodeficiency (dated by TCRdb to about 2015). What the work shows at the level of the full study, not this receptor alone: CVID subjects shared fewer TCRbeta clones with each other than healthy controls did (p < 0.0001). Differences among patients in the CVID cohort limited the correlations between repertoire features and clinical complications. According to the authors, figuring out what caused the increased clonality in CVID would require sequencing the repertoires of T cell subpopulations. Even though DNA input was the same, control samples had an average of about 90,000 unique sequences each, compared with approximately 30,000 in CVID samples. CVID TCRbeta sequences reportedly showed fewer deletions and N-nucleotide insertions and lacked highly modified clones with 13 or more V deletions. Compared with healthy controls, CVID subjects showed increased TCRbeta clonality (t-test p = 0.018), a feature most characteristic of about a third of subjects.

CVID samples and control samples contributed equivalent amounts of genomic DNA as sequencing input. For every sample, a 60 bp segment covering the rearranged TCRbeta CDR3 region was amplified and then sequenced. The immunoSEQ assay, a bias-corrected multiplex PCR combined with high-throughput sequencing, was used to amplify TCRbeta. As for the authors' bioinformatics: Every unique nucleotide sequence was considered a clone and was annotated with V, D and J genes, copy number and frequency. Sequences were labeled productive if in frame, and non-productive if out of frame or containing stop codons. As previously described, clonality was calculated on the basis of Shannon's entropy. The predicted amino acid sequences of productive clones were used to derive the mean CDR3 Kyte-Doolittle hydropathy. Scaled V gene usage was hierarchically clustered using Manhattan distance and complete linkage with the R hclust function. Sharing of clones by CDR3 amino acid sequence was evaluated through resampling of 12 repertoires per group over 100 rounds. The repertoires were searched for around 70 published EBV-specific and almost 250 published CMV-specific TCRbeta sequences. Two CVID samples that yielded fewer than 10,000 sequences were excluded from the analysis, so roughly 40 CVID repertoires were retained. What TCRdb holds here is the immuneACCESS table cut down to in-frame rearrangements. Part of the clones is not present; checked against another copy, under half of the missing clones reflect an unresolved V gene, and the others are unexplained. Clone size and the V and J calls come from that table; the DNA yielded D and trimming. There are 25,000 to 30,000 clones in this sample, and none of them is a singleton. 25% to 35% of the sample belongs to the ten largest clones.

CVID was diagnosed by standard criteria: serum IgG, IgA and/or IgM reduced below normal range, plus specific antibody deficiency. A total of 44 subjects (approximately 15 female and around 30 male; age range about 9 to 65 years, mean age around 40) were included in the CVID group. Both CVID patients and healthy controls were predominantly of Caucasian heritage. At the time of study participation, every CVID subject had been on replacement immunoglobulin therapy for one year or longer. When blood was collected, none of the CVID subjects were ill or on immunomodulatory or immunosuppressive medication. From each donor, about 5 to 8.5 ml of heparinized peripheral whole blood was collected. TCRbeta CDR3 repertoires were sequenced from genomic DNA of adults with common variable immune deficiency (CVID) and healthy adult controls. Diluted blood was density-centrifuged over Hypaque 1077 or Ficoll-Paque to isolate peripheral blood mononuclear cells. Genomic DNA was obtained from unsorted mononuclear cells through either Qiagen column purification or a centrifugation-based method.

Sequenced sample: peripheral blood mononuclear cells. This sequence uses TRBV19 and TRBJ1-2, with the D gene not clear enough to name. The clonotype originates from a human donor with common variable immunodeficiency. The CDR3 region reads CASSRGLQTWGYTF. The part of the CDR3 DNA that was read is TGTGCCAGTAGCCGAGGACTCCAAACTTGGGGC.